The subject of this entry is one T cell receptor beta chain. Naive CD8 populations comprised CD45RO-negative cells positively selected for CCR7, excluding terminally differentiated effector memory CD45RA+ cells. Every one of the donors was a Caucasian adult that lived in Nashville, Tennessee. The germline V gene encodes CDR1 MDHEN and CDR2 SYDVKM. V lost 3 bases, J lost 2 bases, and 14 bases lay in between. CDR3 length: 15 residues. The sample originates from a study of shared clonotypes between healthy human individuals. In the study overall: Plates per donor: three CD4 naive, three CD4 memory, two CD8 naive, one CD8 memory.

For each subset, genomic DNA was distributed in equal portions over several immunoSEQ plates. Replicate PCRs from sorted subsets contained 200 ng DNA, which is around 30,000 T cell genomes. Sequenced by immunoSEQ multiplex PCR; TCRdb stores in-frame clones only, minus some. The sample records about 2.1 million clones, roughly 91% being singletons. The sample comprised naive CD8+ T cells from PBMCs. The chain carries TRBV28 and TRBJ2-7; D not resolved. The sequence came from a man younger than 35 in good health. Some clones in this sample may be carry-over from other donors' samples. CDR3 DNA sequence: TGTGCCAGCAGTTTTGTGTCAGGTGCCACCTACGAGCAGTACTTC. Its translation: CASSFVSGATYEQYF.